The 9 T cell receptor beta chains listed next were all sequenced from one sample in a study of blood T cell repertoires in COVID-19. The method was immunoSEQ multiplex PCR; TCRdb's version includes in-frame clones alone and lacks a portion of them. The sample carries approximately 240,000 clones, roughly 88% recorded once. Sequencing input: peripheral blood. The origin of the receptors is a woman aged 40 to 55 who had recovered from COVID-19.

In DNA form, the CDR3 reads TGTGCCAGTAGTATTACAGGGGGCCCGGAAAAACTGTTTTTT. This translates into CASSITGGPEKLFF. The V call is TRBV19, the J call TRBJ1-4, with 9 bases that match TRBD1. The trim removed 3 bases at V and 8 bases at J, leaving 4 bases unmatched. This CDR3 contains 14 residues. Germline V gene sequence: CDR1 LNHDA, CDR2 SQIVND (reference sequence).

This clone was observed a single time. The chain uses TRBV19 and TRBJ2-3, with 7 positions matching TRBD2. The CDR3 contains 15 residues. Losses at the gene ends were 9 bases for V and 1 base for J; bases not matched to a gene: 10. Per germline, CDR1 LNHDA and CDR2 SQIVND (reference sequence). The CDR3 DNA follows: TGTGCCAGCAGTGGGGAGGGGACCGGCACAGATACGCAGTATTTT. This translates into CASSGEGTGTDTQYF. The full variable domain, completed using reference TRBV19 and TRBJ2-3, is DGGITQSPKYLFRKEGQNVTLSCEQNLNHDAMYWYRQDPGQGLRLIYYSQIVNDFQKGDIAEGYSVSREKKESFPLTVTSAQKNPTAFYLCASSGEGTGTDTQYFGPGTRLTVL.

This clone occurred once. The chain links TRBV20-1 to TRBJ1-5, with 9 bases aligning to TRBD1. Germline V lookup: CDR1 DFQATT, CDR2 SNEGSKA (reference sequence). J was trimmed by 7 bases and V by 3 bases; bases with no gene match: 7. The CDR3 length is 14 residues. The CDR3: CSASRDRARQPQHF. DNA of the CDR3: TGCAGTGCTAGTCGGGACAGGGCTCGGCAGCCCCAGCATTTT.

As concerns this clone: At the DNA level, this CDR3 is encoded by other sequences in the same sample as well. The chain carries TRBV9 and TRBJ2-3; 7 bases align to TRBD2. Germline values: CDR1 SGDLS, CDR2 YYNGEE. Trimming at V came to 2 bases and at J to 0 bases, leaving 0 bases not matched to a gene. The CDR3 consists of 14 residues. The CDR3 DNA is TGTGCCAGCAGCGTTAGCGGGAGCACAGATACGCAGTATTTT. Translation: CASSVSGSTDTQYF. Together with reference TRBV9 and TRBJ2-3, the CDR3 gives the full variable domain: DSGVTQTPKHLITATGQRVTLRCSPRSGDLSVYWYQQSLDQGLQFLIQYYNGEERAKGNILERFSAQQFPDLHSELNLSSLELGDSALYFCASSVSGSTDTQYFGPGTRLTVL.

V gene TRBV18 combines with J gene TRBJ2-7; D not resolved. Germline-derived CDR1 and CDR2 are KGHSH and LQKENI. The CDR3 runs 13 residues. The ends were cut back, 3 bases at V and 3 bases at J, with 9 bases in the middle. Written as DNA, the CDR3 is TGTGCCAGCTCACCTACTACCAACTACGAGCAGTACTTC. The encoded protein is CASSPTTNYEQYF.

The rearrangement links TRBV30 to TRBJ1-6, with TRBD1 identical over 7 bases. The CDR3 contains 14 residues. V was pared by 5 bases and J by 7 bases, with 8 bases of the junction left unmatched. Germline CDR1 is GTSNPN and CDR2 is SVGIG (reference sequence). DNA for the CDR3: TGTGCCTGGGGAAGACAGGGAATCAATTCACCCCTCCACTTT. It codes for CAWGRQGINSPLHF.

The chain is built from TRBV9 and TRBJ2-7; TRBD1 matches at 9 bases. The CDR3 is 15 residues long. The germline V gene encodes CDR1 SGDLS and CDR2 YYNGEE. V gave up 0 bases and J gave up 3 bases; unmatched junction bases: 4. DNA for the CDR3: TGTGCCAGCAGCGTAGGACAGGGGGAGGGCTACGAGCAGTACTTC. It encodes CASSVGQGEGYEQYF.

The chain couples TRBV7-2 to TRBJ1-5, with 7 bases fitting TRBD1. The CDR3 contains 14 residues. J gave up 2 bases and V 6 bases, and 4 bases lay outside the gene matches. Germline lookup yields CDR1 SGHTA and CDR2 FQGNSA. The CDR3 nucleotides read TGTGCCAGCAGGCCCACAGGGGGCAATCAGCCCCAGCATTTT. As protein: CASRPTGGNQPQHF.

V usage is TRBV6-2 or TRBV6-3 and J usage is TRBJ2-2; D call uncertain. The germline V and J ends were trimmed by 2 bases and 6 bases, with 16 bases remaining between them. Germline V gene lookup returns CDR1 MNHEY and CDR2 SVGEGT. The CDR3 extends over 16 amino acids. The CDR3, as DNA: TGTGCCAGCAGTTACAGCGCCAAGTCACTTTCCGGGGAGCTGTTTTTT. It yields the protein CASSYSAKSLSGELFF.